The 17 T cell receptor beta chains reported below all come from one sample, sequenced in a study of T cells after posttransplantation cyclophosphamide. Assay used: immunoSEQ multiplex PCR; TCRdb lists only in-frame clones, some missing. This sample carries roughly 40,000 clones, none of them present only once. The specimen sequenced was PBMCs. The receptors stem from a woman aged 45-60 years in good health and a related stem cell transplant donor.

This clone was seen at least ten times. The chain recombines TRBV7-9 with TRBJ1-1; no definite D call. The CDR3 is 11 residues long. In germline, CDR1 is SEHNR, CDR2 FQNEAQ (reference sequence). The V and J ends lost 3 bases and 7 bases respectively, with 6 bases between them. The CDR3 spells CASSFMSEAFF. CDR3 in DNA: TGTGCCAGCAGCTTCATGAGTGAAGCTTTCTTT.

This clone appeared many times. One end of the junction does not line up with germline, which may come from a read error. This chain joins TRBV18 and TRBJ2-2; D perhaps matches TRBD2 (6 bases). This CDR3 is 14 amino acids long. Germline V gene lookup returns CDR1 KGHSH and CDR2 LQKENI. CDR3: CASSSAGNPGELFF. The DNA for the CDR3 is TGTGCCAGCTCATCGGCGGGGAACCCCGGGGAGCTGTTTTTT.

This clone occurred many times. The gene calls are TRBV20-1 and TRBJ1-2; 7 bases line up with TRBD1. In germline, CDR1 is DFQATT, CDR2 SNEGSKA (reference sequence). V dropped 5 bases and J dropped 5; count of bases not matched to a gene: 2. This CDR3 contains 11 residues. CDR3 bases: TGCAGTGCTGCGACAGGGTATGGCTACACCTTC. This sequence encodes CSAATGYGYTF.

This clone has a count of ten or more. The V and J genes are TRBV18 and TRBJ1-1, with TRBD1 as a possible D gene (6 bases). This CDR3 has 14 amino acids. Germline CDR1 and CDR2: KGHSH and LQKENI. V dropped 4 bases and J dropped 1 base, with 10 bases sitting between them. CDR3 nucleotides: TGTGCCAGCTCACGACGGGACACGAACACTGAAGCTTTCTTT. As protein: CASSRRDTNTEAFF.

This clone has ten or more counts. The J gene is TRBJ1-6, the V gene TRBV4-1, with D uncertain. Trimming cost V 5 bases and J 8 bases, with 16 bases left between them. Looked up from germline, CDR1 is MGHRA and CDR2 is YSYEKL. This CDR3 has 15 amino acids. The CDR3 DNA follows: TGCGCCAGCAGCTCTCTCGACCCCGGGGATTCACCCCTCCACTTT. It codes for CASSSLDPGDSPLHF.

The rearrangement joins TRBV11-2 to TRBJ2-3; 10 bases align to TRBD2. Germline CDR1 and CDR2: SGHAT and FQNNGV. J gave up 1 base and V 1 base, and 5 bases lay outside the gene matches. The CDR3 sequence is 17 residues long. In DNA, the CDR3 is TGTGCCAGCAGCTTAGTGGGGCTAGCGGGGGGCACAGATACGCAGTATTTT. It codes for CASSLVGLAGGTDTQYF.

This clone appeared many times. The chain employs TRBV28 and TRBJ1-6, with unresolved D. The V end was cut by 8 bases, the J end by 7 bases, with 9 bases between. CDR1 is MDHEN, CDR2 SYDVKM, per germline. The CDR3 sequence is 12 residues long. CDR3 residues: CASGDRNSPLHF. The CDR3 bases are TGTGCCAGCGGAGATCGGAATTCACCCCTCCACTTT.

This clone has a count of ten or more. The chain is built from TRBV19 and TRBJ1-5, with D maybe TRBD1 (6 bases). Trimming shortened V by 5 bases and J by 3 bases, and 14 bases separated the two germline ends. The CDR3 consists of 15 residues. Germline CDR1 is LNHDA and CDR2 is SQIVND (reference sequence). The CDR3 loop is CASSPSPGHNQPQHF. In DNA form, the CDR3 reads TGTGCCAGTAGTCCGAGCCCGGGACACAATCAGCCCCAGCATTTT.

This clone was counted many times. The chain recombines TRBV2 with TRBJ1-1; D possibly corresponds to TRBD1 (6 bases). The CDR3 extends over 14 amino acids. Trimming removed 7 bases at V and 0 bases at J, with 12 bases between. The germline CDR1 and CDR2 sequences are SNHLY and FYNNEI. The CDR3 is CASTMTGMNTEAFF. The CDR3 DNA reads as TGTGCCAGCACCATGACAGGAATGAACACTGAAGCTTTCTTT.

This clone came up many times. The chain carries TRBV13 and TRBJ1-3, with 9 bases that match TRBD1. CDR1 is PRHDT and CDR2 is FYEKMQ in the germline V gene (reference sequence). The CDR3 spans 14 residues. V dropped 5 bases and J dropped 2; count of bases not matched to a gene: 1. The CDR3 coding sequence is TGTGCCAGCAGCAGGACAGGGGCTGGAAACACCATATATTTT. Translated, it gives CASSRTGAGNTIYF.

The sample holds many counts of this clone. V gene TRBV7-9 combines with J gene TRBJ2-7; possible D gene TRBD2, 5 bases. Trimming shortened V by 1 base and J by 7 bases, and 14 bases separated the two germline ends. CDR1 is SEHNR, CDR2 FQNEAQ, per germline (reference sequence). This CDR3 comprises 14 residues. CDR3 bases: TGTGCCAGCAGCTTAGTCGGGCCAGAGGGTGAGCAGTACTTC. Encoded protein: CASSLVGPEGEQYF.

This clone occurred many times. V is TRBV7-9 and J is TRBJ1-1, with D tentatively TRBD1 (6 bases). V dropped 4 bases and J dropped 2 bases, with 14 bases sitting between them. This CDR3 has 15 amino acids. Germline values: CDR1 SEHNR, CDR2 FQNEAQ (reference sequence). CDR3 in DNA: TGTGCCAGCAGCTACCGGACAGCAATTAACACTGAAGCTTTCTTT. It yields the protein CASSYRTAINTEAFF.

This clone was detected many times. The rearrangement links TRBV4-1 to TRBJ2-3; maybe TRBD2 (6 bases). The germline V gene has CDR1 MGHRA and CDR2 YSYEKL. Trimming stripped 2 bases from V and 0 bases from J, with 12 bases between. This CDR3 region has 16 residues. CDR3 amino acids: CASSQYGGISTDTQYF. As DNA, the CDR3 is TGCGCCAGCAGCCAATACGGGGGAATTAGCACAGATACGCAGTATTTT.

This clone was counted ten times or more. This sequence joins TRBV11-2 and TRBJ2-3; D ambiguous. With 2 bases removed from V and 0 bases from J, the gap between germline ends came to 9 bases. The CDR3 extends over 15 amino acids. Germline V gene data show CDR1 as SGHAT and CDR2 as FQNNGV. CDR3 amino acids: CASSLSGWSTDTQYF. The CDR3 DNA reads as TGTGCCAGCAGCTTATCCGGGTGGAGCACAGATACGCAGTATTTT.

This clone was counted ten times or more. This CDR3 is CASSPLRQGANTEAFF. The CDR3 DNA reads TGTGCCAGCAGTCCACTTCGACAGGGGGCGAACACTGAAGCTTTCTTT. The chain carries TRBV27 and TRBJ1-1, with 10 bases identical to TRBD1. The V segment lost 5 bases and the J segment 1 base; nucleotides outside the gene matches: 7. Germline CDR1 reads MNHEY; CDR2 reads SMNVEV (reference sequence). This CDR3 spans 16 amino acids.

This clone came up many times. The chain is built from TRBV7-9 and TRBJ2-7, with 10 bases fitting TRBD1. V gave up 5 bases and J gave up 5 bases; unmatched junction bases: 6. Germline V gene data show CDR1 as SEHNR and CDR2 as FQNEAQ (reference sequence). The CDR3 contains 14 residues. The CDR3 protein is CASSPTTGGHEQYF. The CDR3 nucleotides read TGTGCCAGCAGCCCCACGACAGGGGGCCACGAGCAGTACTTC.

This clone has ten or more counts. The genes are TRBV11-3 and TRBJ1-6; D perhaps matches TRBD1 (5 bases). The germline CDR1 and CDR2 sequences are SGHNT and YENEEA. The CDR3 runs 14 residues. The germline V and J ends were trimmed by 5 bases and 9 bases, with 14 bases remaining between them. This chain's CDR3 is CASSEAGRGSPLHF. CDR3 nucleotides: TGTGCCAGCAGCGAGGCTGGGAGGGGTTCACCCCTCCACTTT.